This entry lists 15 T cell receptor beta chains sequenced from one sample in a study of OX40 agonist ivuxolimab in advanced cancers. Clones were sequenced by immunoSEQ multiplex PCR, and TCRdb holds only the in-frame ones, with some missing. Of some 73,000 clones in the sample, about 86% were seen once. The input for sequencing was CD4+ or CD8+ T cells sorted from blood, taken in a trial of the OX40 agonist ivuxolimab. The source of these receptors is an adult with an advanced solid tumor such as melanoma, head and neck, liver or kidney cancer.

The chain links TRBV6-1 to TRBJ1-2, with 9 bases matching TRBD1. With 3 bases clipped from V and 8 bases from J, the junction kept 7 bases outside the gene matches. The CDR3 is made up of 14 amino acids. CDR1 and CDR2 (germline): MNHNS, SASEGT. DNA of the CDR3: TGTGCCAGCAGTGATGCCGGGACAGGGTTCGGCTACACCTTC. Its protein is CASSDAGTGFGYTF.

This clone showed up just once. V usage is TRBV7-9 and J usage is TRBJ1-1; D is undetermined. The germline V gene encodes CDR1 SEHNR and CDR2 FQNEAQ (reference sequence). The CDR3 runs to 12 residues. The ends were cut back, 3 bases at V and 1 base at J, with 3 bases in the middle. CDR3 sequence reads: CASSFANTEAFF. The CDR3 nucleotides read TGTGCCAGCAGCTTTGCGAACACTGAAGCTTTCTTT.

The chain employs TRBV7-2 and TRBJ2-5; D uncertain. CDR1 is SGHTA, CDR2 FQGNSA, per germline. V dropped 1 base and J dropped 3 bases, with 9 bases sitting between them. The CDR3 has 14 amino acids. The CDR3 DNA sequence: TGTGCCAGCAGCTTAGGCCGCAGAGAAGAGACCCAGTACTTC. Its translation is CASSLGRREETQYF. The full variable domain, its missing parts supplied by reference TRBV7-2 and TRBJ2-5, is GAGVSQSPSNKVTEKGKDVELRCDPISGHTALYWYRQSLGQGLEFLIYFQGNSAPDKSGLPSDRFSAERTGGSVSTLTIQRTQQEDSAVYLCASSLGRREETQYFGPGTRLLVL.

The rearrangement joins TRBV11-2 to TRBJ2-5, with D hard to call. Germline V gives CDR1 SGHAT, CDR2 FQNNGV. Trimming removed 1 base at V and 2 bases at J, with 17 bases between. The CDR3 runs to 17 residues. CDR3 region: CASSLGRLQKIQETQYF. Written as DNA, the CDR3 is TGTGCCAGCAGCTTAGGGCGGTTGCAGAAAATACAAGAGACCCAGTACTTC.

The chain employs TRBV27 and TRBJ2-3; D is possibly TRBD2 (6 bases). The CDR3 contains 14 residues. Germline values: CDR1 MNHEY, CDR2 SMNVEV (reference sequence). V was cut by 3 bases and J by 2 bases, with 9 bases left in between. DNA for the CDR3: TGTGCCAGCAGTTTCTGGGGACTCACAGATACGCAGTATTTT. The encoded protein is CASSFWGLTDTQYF.

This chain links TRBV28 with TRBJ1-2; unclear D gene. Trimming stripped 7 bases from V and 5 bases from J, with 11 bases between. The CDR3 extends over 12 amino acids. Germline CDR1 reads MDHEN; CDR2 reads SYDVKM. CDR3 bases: TGTGCCAGCATGGAGGGCCTTTATGGCTACACCTTC. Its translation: CASMEGLYGYTF.

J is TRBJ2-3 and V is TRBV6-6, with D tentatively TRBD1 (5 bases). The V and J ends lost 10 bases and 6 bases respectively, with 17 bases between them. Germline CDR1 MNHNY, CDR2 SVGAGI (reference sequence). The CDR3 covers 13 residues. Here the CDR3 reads CATGPPGSDTQYF. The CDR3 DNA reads TGTGCCACAGGCCCCCCAGGGTCCGATACGCAGTATTTT.

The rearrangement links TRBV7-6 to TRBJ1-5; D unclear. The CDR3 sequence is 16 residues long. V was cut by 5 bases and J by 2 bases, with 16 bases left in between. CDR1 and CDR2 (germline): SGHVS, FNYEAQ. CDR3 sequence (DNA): TGTGCCAGCAGCGCCGGCCGGGGATCCGGCAATCAGCCCCAGCATTTT. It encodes CASSAGRGSGNQPQHF.

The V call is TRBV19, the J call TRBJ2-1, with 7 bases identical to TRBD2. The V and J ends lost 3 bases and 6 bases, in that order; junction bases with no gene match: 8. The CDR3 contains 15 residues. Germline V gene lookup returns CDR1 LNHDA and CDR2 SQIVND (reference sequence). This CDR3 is CASSINSGFSNEQFF. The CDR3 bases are TGTGCCAGTAGTATCAATAGCGGGTTTTCCAATGAGCAGTTCTTC.

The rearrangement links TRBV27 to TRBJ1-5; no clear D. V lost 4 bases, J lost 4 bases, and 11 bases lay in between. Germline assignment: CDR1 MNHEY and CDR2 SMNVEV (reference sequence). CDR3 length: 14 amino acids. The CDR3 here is CASSSSVSNQPQHF. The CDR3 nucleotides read TGTGCCAGCAGTTCATCAGTATCGAATCAGCCCCAGCATTTT.

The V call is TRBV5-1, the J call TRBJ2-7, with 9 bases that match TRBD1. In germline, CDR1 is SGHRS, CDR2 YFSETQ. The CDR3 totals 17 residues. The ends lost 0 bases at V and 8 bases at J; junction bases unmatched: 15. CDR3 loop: CASSLAPRQGVPSKQYF. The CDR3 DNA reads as TGCGCCAGCAGCTTGGCCCCTCGACAGGGGGTGCCTTCGAAGCAGTACTTC.

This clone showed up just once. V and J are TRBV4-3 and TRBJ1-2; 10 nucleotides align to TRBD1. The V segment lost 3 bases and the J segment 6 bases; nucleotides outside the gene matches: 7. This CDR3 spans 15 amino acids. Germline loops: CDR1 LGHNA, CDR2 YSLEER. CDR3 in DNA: TGCGCCAGCAGCCACCCCAGGACAGGGGGTCATGGCTACACCTTC. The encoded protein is CASSHPRTGGHGYTF.

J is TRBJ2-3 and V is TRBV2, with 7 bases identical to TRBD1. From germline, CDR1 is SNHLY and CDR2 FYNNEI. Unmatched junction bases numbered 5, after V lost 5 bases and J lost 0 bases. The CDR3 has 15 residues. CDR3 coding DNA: TGTGCCAGCAGTAAGGGGGCGCTAAGCACAGATACGCAGTATTTT. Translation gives CASSKGALSTDTQYF. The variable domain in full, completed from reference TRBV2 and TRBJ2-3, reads EPEVTQTPSHQVTQMGQEVILRCVPISNHLYFYWYRQILGQKVEFLVSFYNNEISEKSEIFDDQFSVERPDGSNFTLKIRSTKLEDSAMYFCASSKGALSTDTQYFGPGTRLTVL.

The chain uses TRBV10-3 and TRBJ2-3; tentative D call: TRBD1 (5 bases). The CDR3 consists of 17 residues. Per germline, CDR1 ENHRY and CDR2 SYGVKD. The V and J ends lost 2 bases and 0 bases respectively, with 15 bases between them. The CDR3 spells CAISERSQVSSTDTQYF. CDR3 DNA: TGTGCCATCAGTGAGCGCTCACAGGTATCTAGCACAGATACGCAGTATTTT.

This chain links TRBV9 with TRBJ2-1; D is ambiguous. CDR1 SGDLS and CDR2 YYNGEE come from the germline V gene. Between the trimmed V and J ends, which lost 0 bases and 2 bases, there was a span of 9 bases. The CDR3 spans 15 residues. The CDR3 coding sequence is TGTGCCAGCAGCGTAGGGGTAGTACCCTACAATGAGCAGTTCTTC. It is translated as CASSVGVVPYNEQFF.